This T cell receptor beta chain was documented in a study of cytomegalovirus exposure and HLA in healthy donors. Study findings and constraints: Trimming of TCR beta V- and J-genes showed a link, identified in a later analysis, to a missense DCLRE1C variant. In a later analysis, DRB1 alleles had the most associated TCRs; HLA-C alleles the fewest.

A word on this clone: What it recognizes is unknown.

J was trimmed by 0 bases and V by 3 bases; bases with no gene match: 6. The CDR3 extends over 17 amino acids. From germline, CDR1 is KGHSH and CDR2 LQKENI. The study ran its PCR with 60 Vbeta and 13 Jbeta primers. The protocol was immunoSEQ multiplex PCR, while the TCRdb copy is restricted to in-frame clones and leaves out a portion. Among a few hundred thousand clones listed, roughly two thirds were seen once. This receptor was identified in a female donor in good health and CMV-seronegative. The sample comprised PBMCs. The V gene is TRBV18, the J gene TRBJ2-2, with 8 bases that match TRBD2. CDR3 nucleotide sequence: TGTGCCAGCTCACCTTTGAGCGGGAGAGCGAACACCGGGGAGCTGTTTTTT. Amino acids: CASSPLSGRANTGELFF.